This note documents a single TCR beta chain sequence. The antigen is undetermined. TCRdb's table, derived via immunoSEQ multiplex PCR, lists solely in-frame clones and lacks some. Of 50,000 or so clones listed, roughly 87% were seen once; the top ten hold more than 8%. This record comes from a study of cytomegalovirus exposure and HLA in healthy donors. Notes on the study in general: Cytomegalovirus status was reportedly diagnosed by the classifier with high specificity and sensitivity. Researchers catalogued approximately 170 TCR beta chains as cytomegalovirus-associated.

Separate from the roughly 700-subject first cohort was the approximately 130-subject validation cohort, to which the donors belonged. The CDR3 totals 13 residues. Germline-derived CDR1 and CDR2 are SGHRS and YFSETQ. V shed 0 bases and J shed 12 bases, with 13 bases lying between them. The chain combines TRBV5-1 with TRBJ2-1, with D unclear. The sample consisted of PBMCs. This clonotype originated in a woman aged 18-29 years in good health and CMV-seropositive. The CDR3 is CASSLDSSVGQFF. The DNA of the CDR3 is TGCGCCAGCAGCTTGGACTCAAGCGTCGGGCAGTTCTTC.